These T cell receptor beta chains were read from a single sample in a study of tumor-infiltrating lymphocytes in primary liver carcinoma. TCRdb re-derived calls from the multiplex PCR reads in MiXCR, one entry per CDR3 protein. The repertoire holds tens of thousands of distinct CDR3 sequences, 69% seen once, with less than 30% in the top ten. The sequencing input was tumor-adjacent normal liver tissue. The receptor source for this set is a middle-aged man with primary liver carcinoma and hepatitis B virus infection. The CDR3 runs from the conserved cysteine through the conserved F or W. Size tells how often a clone was seen (once, few, many) or the class of an expanded clone, and some rows leave it out.

cdr3_aa v_call cdr3_length clone_size j_call
CASSLFGEAYEQYF TRBV5-4 14 NA TRBJ2-7
CANSLDGRFSGTIYNEQFF TRBV11-2 19 NA TRBJ2-1
CASSKRRGKLDF TRBV28 12 many TRBJ2-7
CASSSRDRAKDETQYF TRBV13 16 few TRBJ2-5
CSGKVSGRGVNIQYF TRBV29-1 15 many TRBJ2-4
CASNFPPQRRPMGSYNEQFF TRBV28 20 NA TRBJ2-1
CASTTSGGRSYEQYF TRBV5-1 15 NA TRBJ2-7
CASSPGLAVYNEQFF TRBV5-1 15 many TRBJ2-1
CARNNAGLAGLSCNEQFF TRBV21-1 18 NA TRBJ2-1
CASAVTTSTDTQYF TRBV12-5 14 many TRBJ2-3
CASSPLGGKGYEQYF TRBV4-1 15 NA TRBJ2-7
CASKARQGHNEQFF TRBV7-9 14 NA TRBJ2-1
CASSSALGQEFETGANVLTF TRBV11-2 20 NA TRBJ2-6
CVSSPKWNTGELLF TRBV5-6 14 NA TRBJ2-2
CASSSHGPGANVLTF TRBV6-5 15 NA TRBJ2-6
CASSHDGIGAVANYGYTF TRBV4-1 18 NA TRBJ1-2
CASSSEGGYEQYF TRBV7-3 13 NA TRBJ2-7
CASRTSDSYNEQLF TRBV6-5 14 NA TRBJ2-1
CVSSQDTSRSTQYF TRBV4-2 14 NA TRBJ2-3
CASSSQVGDYSNQPQHF TRBV7-6 17 NA TRBJ1-5
CCVVDVEAVF TRBV29-1 10 NA TRBJ1-1
CASSLGGFTEAFF TRBV4-3 13 NA TRBJ1-1
CAWKPQGEPYNEQFF TRBV30 15 many TRBJ2-1
CASSLDGQNPGSTIYF TRBV5-1 16 few TRBJ1-3
CASSLGGTNSSYEQCF TRBV4-1 16 NA TRBJ2-7
CANTGDRVKTEAFF TRBV11-2 14 NA TRBJ1-1
CTSIRTSGRQYF TRBV6-1 12 NA TRBJ2-3
CASSYSISGLANTGELFF TRBV6-6 18 medium-sized TRBJ2-2
CASSESASRTGDEQYF TRBV10-2 16 many TRBJ2-7
CASSDSTEKLFF TRBV2 12 few TRBJ1-4
CASSSRQFIGNTGGLFF TRBV11-2 17 NA TRBJ2-2
CASNNRASLFF TRBV6-2/TRBV6-3 11 NA TRBJ2-1
CASSQKLAPRTDTQYF TRBV4-2 16 NA TRBJ2-3
CSGIQGTGETQYF TRBV29-1 13 many TRBJ2-5
CASSLGQGQETQYF TRBV28 14 NA TRBJ2-5
CASSKERRRQADNYGYTF TRBV21-1 18 few TRBJ1-2
CSGVQETQYF TRBV29-1 10 NA TRBJ2-5
CASSLGAIGPTDTQYF TRBV5-5 16 NA TRBJ2-3
CARSLEEGLGGNQPQHF TRBV12-3/TRBV12-4 17 NA TRBJ1-5
CATSLIGHTEAFF TRBV24-1 13 NA TRBJ1-1
CANSPWLAGGRLSYEQHF TRBV6-2/TRBV6-3 18 once TRBJ2-7
CASSEDLVSRGTRRLGYGYTF TRBV10-2 21 NA TRBJ1-2
CPSSSPGQSTALYYEQYF TRBV7-9 18 NA TRBJ2-7
CASSESEREAIYEQHF TRBV10-1 16 NA TRBJ2-7
CATSDPTRPEQFF TRBV24-1 13 NA TRBJ2-1
CATRPGLGELTNTGELFF TRBV12-3/TRBV12-4 18 NA TRBJ2-2
CPISEPKKHTEAFF TRBV10-3 14 NA TRBJ1-1
CASNLEGNSPLHF TRBV6-1 13 once TRBJ1-6
CAGPVTGGAKTQYF TRBV21-1 14 NA TRBJ2-5
CASSPTWYNSLLHF TRBV28 14 NA TRBJ1-6
CAWSGGGLETQYF TRBV30 13 many TRBJ2-5
CASSLGRAGANVLTF TRBV11-1 15 few TRBJ2-6
CAGSQVSLAGGLLRCSYEQYF TRBV4-2 21 NA TRBJ2-7
CASSQLTGKLSYNEQLF TRBV4-3 17 NA TRBJ2-1
CTSSPAELTTYEQYF TRBV11-1 15 NA TRBJ2-7
CAWSRRTDETFF TRBV30 12 NA TRBJ1-1
CASSLWIGRFGYTF TRBV11-2 14 NA TRBJ1-2
CSVDLGVDEQFF TRBV29-1 12 few TRBJ2-1
CASSQDSGTGDGYTF TRBV4-3 15 once TRBJ1-2